The next 6 T cell receptor beta chains were all read from a single sample in a study of neurological immune-mediated disorders. The time point is: technical triplicate 2. TCRdb reprocessed the 5' RACE reads via MiXCR and lists one record per CDR3 protein. This sample yields tens of thousands of distinct CDR3 sequences, of which around 24% are seen a single time; under 5.5% belongs to the top ten. The specimen sequenced was PBMCs. The receptors were sampled from a man aged 60 to 69 with HTLV-1-associated myelopathy (HAM/TSP).

The gene calls are TRBV11-3 and TRBJ2-2, with TRBD1 matching over 7 bases. V was pared by 4 bases and J by 0 bases, with 2 bases of the junction left unmatched. This CDR3 comprises 15 residues. Germline assignment: CDR1 SGHNT and CDR2 YENEEA. CDR3 protein: CASSSRGPNTGELFF. The CDR3 bases are TGTGCCAGCAGCTCTAGGGGGCCGAACACCGGGGAGCTGTTTTTT.

This clonotype occurred many times. This chain connects TRBV4-1 to TRBJ2-4; weak D call: TRBD2 (6 bases). Deletions cut 1 base from V and 1 base from J, with 26 bases between. Germline V lookup: CDR1 MGHRA, CDR2 YSYEKL. The CDR3 runs to 21 residues. CDR3 bases: TGCGCCAGCAGCCAAGGGGTCGGCGGGGTCCCCCCAAAACTGGCCAAAAACATTCAGTACTTC. Amino acid sequence: CASSQGVGGVPPKLAKNIQYF.

This chain joins TRBV7-9 and TRBJ2-2, with D uncertain. V lost 5 bases and J 6 bases, leaving 7 bases between the germline ends. CDR1 is SEHNR, CDR2 FQNEAQ, per germline (reference sequence). The CDR3 contains 12 residues. The CDR3 DNA follows: TGTGCCAGCAGCCGACAATCCGGGGAGCTGTTTTTT. Translated: CASSRQSGELFF.

This clonotype was found many times. The chain couples TRBV7-3 to TRBJ1-1, with TRBD1 identical over 7 bases. Germline V gene sequence: CDR1 SGHTA, CDR2 FQGTGA. J gave up 4 bases and V 6 bases, and 5 bases lay outside the gene matches. The CDR3 runs to 13 residues. The DNA for the CDR3 is TGTGCCAGCAGTGACAGGGCGGGCACTGAAGCTTTCTTT. Protein sequence: CASSDRAGTEAFF.

This clonotype was found a few times. The V call is TRBV7-9, the J call TRBJ2-2; D possibly corresponds to TRBD1 (6 bases). The CDR3 has 12 amino acids. The V end was cut by 5 bases, the J end by 9 bases, with 10 bases between. Germline CDR1 is SEHNR and CDR2 is FQNEAQ (reference sequence). CDR3 sequence: CASSRRDRELFF. For the CDR3, the DNA is TGTGCCAGCAGCCGAAGGGACAGGGAGCTGTTTTTT.

In its sample, this clonotype was seen many times. The CDR3 is CASLAGVSHEQFF. CDR3 coding DNA: TGTGCCAGCTTGGCGGGAGTGAGTCATGAGCAGTTCTTC. The gene calls are TRBV6-2 or TRBV6-3 and TRBJ2-1, with 7 bases aligning to TRBD2. CDR3 length: 13 amino acids. The germline CDR1 and CDR2 sequences are MNHEY and SVGEGT. The V and J ends lost 8 bases and 8 bases, in that order; junction bases with no gene match: 9.